The clone carrying this TCR beta chain was counted between two and nine times. As yet, its antigen is unknown. TCRdb re-called the 5' RACE reads through MiXCR, storing one row per CDR3 protein. The sample records around 300,000 distinct CDR3 sequences, roughly 13% being singletons. This sample was included in a study of T-cell memory formation after mild COVID-19. Study-wide findings and caveats: Clones contracting day 15 to 85 were balanced CD4/CD8; later expanders leaned CD4+. Shrinking CD4+ clones were chiefly CM and EM; CD8+ ones were chiefly EMRA.

The receptor comes from a man younger than 35 who had mild COVID-19 (a few samples of this study predate the infection). Cell type and time point are not known. Sequences were obtained from PBMCs or a T cell subset sorted from them (not recorded which).

This CDR3 reads CATLPSEGSYEQYF. The DNA of the CDR3 is TGTGCCACCTTACCCAGTGAGGGCTCCTACGAGCAGTACTTC. The V call is TRBV15, the J call TRBJ2-7; possible D gene TRBD2, 5 bases. Trimming left V 8 bases short and J 0 bases short, with 14 bases between. Germline lookup yields CDR1 LNHNV and CDR2 YYDKDF (reference sequence). CDR3 length: 14 amino acids.